The T cell receptor (beta chain) under discussion was sequenced for a study of cytomegalovirus exposure and HLA in healthy donors. It was with 60 Vbeta and 13 Jbeta primers that the PCR ran. Repertoires were generated with immunoSEQ multiplex PCR, while TCRdb's copy carries only in-frame clones and drops some. Here the sample table reports 85,000 or so clones. Germline CDR1 SQVTM, CDR2 ANQGSEA. The trim removed 3 bases at V and 2 bases at J, leaving 8 bases unmatched. The length of the CDR3 is 15 residues. The gene calls are TRBV29-1 and TRBJ2-3; 7 nucleotides align to TRBD2. What was sequenced was PBMCs. The sequence derives from a woman younger than 45 in good health and CMV-seronegative. The CDR3 DNA reads TGCAGCGTTGAGTCCAGCGGGGTGATCACAGATACGCAGTATTTT. This codes for CSVESSGVITDTQYF.